Each of the 3 T cell receptor beta chains below was sequenced from the same sample in a study of cytomegalovirus exposure and HLA in healthy donors. The PCR used 60 Vbeta and 13 Jbeta primers. The table came from immunoSEQ multiplex PCR; TCRdb's copy has only in-frame clones and leaves some out. The sample lists 100,000 to 150,000 clones, approximately 17% occurring once. The sequenced sample was PBMCs. These receptors were obtained from a female donor in good health and CMV-seropositive.

The chain uses TRBV7-2 and TRBJ2-7, with 9 bases lining up with TRBD2. This CDR3 has 18 amino acids. In germline, CDR1 is SGHTA, CDR2 FQGNSA. V trimming: 1 base; J trimming: 1 base; junction bases outside the gene matches: 11. CDR3 nucleotide sequence: TGTGCCAGCAGCTTAGGACTGGGACTAGCCGAAACTTCCTACGAGCAGTACTTC. Residues: CASSLGLGLAETSYEQYF.

The chain links TRBV19 to TRBJ1-1; D unclear. The CDR3 is 12 residues long. The V gene's germline CDR1 is LNHDA and CDR2 SQIVND (reference sequence). Trimming shortened V by 2 bases and J by 7 bases, and 8 bases separated the two germline ends. CDR3 residues: CASSIWAGEAFF. CDR3 coding DNA: TGTGCCAGTAGTATATGGGCAGGTGAAGCTTTCTTT.

The rearrangement joins TRBV7-9 to TRBJ2-7; maybe TRBD1 (6 bases). V was trimmed by 3 bases and J by 3 bases, leaving 15 bases between them. The germline CDR1 and CDR2 sequences are SEHNR and FQNEAQ (reference sequence). The CDR3 totals 15 residues. CDR3 residues: CASSFRPGQFYEQYF. The CDR3 coding sequence is TGTGCCAGCAGCTTTCGGCCCGGACAGTTCTACGAGCAGTACTTC.